These 17 T cell receptor beta chains originate from one sample sequenced in a study of blood T cell repertoires in COVID-19. The method was immunoSEQ multiplex PCR; TCRdb's version includes in-frame clones alone and lacks a portion of them. This sample has approximately 300,000 clones, with about 85% found just once. Sequencing used PBMCs or T cells enriched from blood (not recorded which). Receptors were obtained from a woman aged 30 to 39 who had recovered from COVID-19.

The table lists this clone with many counts. V gene TRBV9 combines with J gene TRBJ1-2, with 7 bases that match TRBD1. With 0 bases clipped from V and 8 bases from J, the junction kept 13 bases outside the gene matches. The CDR3 is 16 residues long. Germline CDR1 reads SGDLS; CDR2 reads YYNGEE. Written as DNA, the CDR3 is TGTGCCAGCAGCGTAGCTCCGGTTCAGGGGGACTGGGGCTACACCTTC. It encodes CASSVAPVQGDWGYTF. The variable domain in full, completed from reference TRBV9 and TRBJ1-2, reads DSGVTQTPKHLITATGQRVTLRCSPRSGDLSVYWYQQSLDQGLQFLIQYYNGEERAKGNILERFSAQQFPDLHSELNLSSLELGDSALYFCASSVAPVQGDWGYTFGSGTRLTVV.

This chain connects TRBV7-8 to TRBJ1-2; D remains ambiguous. The CDR3 contains 13 residues. The germline V gene has CDR1 SGHVS and CDR2 FQNEAQ. The V and J ends lost 2 bases and 4 bases respectively, with 8 bases between them. CDR3 in amino acids: CASSLSLGYGYTF. CDR3 DNA sequence: TGTGCCAGCAGCTTATCCCTAGGCTATGGCTACACCTTC.

Concerning this clone itself: Other DNA sequences in the same sample also yield this CDR3. The chain combines TRBV9 with TRBJ1-1; no clear D gene. This CDR3 is built from 13 residues. The germline gives CDR1 SGDLS, CDR2 YYNGEE. V gave up 2 bases and J gave up 0 bases, with 5 bases separating them. CDR3 loop: CASSVALNTEAFF. CDR3 nucleotides: TGTGCCAGCAGCGTTGCGTTGAACACTGAAGCTTTCTTT.

The chain joins TRBV19 to TRBJ1-1, with D uncertain. The V and J ends lost 7 bases and 1 base respectively, with 16 bases between them. The germline CDR1 and CDR2 sequences are LNHDA and SQIVND (reference sequence). This CDR3 spans 15 amino acids. Here the CDR3 reads CASTPLAVGNTEAFF. In DNA, the CDR3 is TGTGCCAGTACCCCTCTCGCGGTCGGGAACACTGAAGCTTTCTTT. Full variable domain (outside the CDR3, taken from reference TRBV19 and TRBJ1-1): DGGITQSPKYLFRKEGQNVTLSCEQNLNHDAMYWYRQDPGQGLRLIYYSQIVNDFQKGDIAEGYSVSREKKESFPLTVTSAQKNPTAFYLCASTPLAVGNTEAFFGQGTRLTVV.

The chain combines TRBV6-1 with TRBJ1-6; D perhaps matches TRBD1 (6 bases). This CDR3 region has 14 residues. V was pared by 3 bases and J by 10 bases, with 13 bases between. CDR1 is MNHNS and CDR2 is SASEGT in the germline V gene. The CDR3 spells CASSENRVSSPLHF. CDR3 in DNA: TGTGCCAGCAGTGAGAACAGGGTCAGCTCACCCCTCCACTTT.

V usage is TRBV25-1 and J usage is TRBJ1-4, with D perhaps TRBD1 (5 bases). Germline lookup yields CDR1 MGHDK and CDR2 SYGVNS. V dropped 6 bases and J dropped 0 bases, with 8 bases sitting between them. The CDR3 is made up of 14 amino acids. The CDR3 loop is CASSDSATNEKLFF. The CDR3 DNA reads as TGTGCCAGCAGCGACAGTGCAACTAATGAAAAACTGTTTTTT. The complete variable domain, with remaining parts taken from reference TRBV25-1 and TRBJ1-4, reads EADIYQTPRYLVIGTGKKITLECSQTMGHDKMYWYQQDPGMELHLIHYSYGVNSTEKGDLSSESTVSRIRTEHFPLTLESARPSHTSQYLCASSDSATNEKLFFGSGTQLSVL.

V and J are TRBV27 and TRBJ2-6, with D perhaps matching TRBD1 (6 bases). V lost 6 bases and J lost 1, with 16 bases in between. The V gene's germline CDR1 is MNHEY and CDR2 SMNVEV (reference sequence). The CDR3 sequence is 17 residues long. The CDR3 region is CASSSTGTPSGANVLTF. The CDR3 nucleotides are TGTGCCAGCAGCTCAACAGGGACCCCGTCTGGGGCCAACGTCCTGACTTTC.

The V and J genes are TRBV27 and TRBJ1-4; D gene unclear. Germline V gene sequence: CDR1 MNHEY, CDR2 SMNVEV (reference sequence). Trimming shortened V by 8 bases and J by 2 bases, and 12 bases separated the two germline ends. This CDR3 comprises 14 residues. The CDR3 sequence is CASAPVVTNEKLFF. For the CDR3, the DNA is TGTGCCAGCGCGCCCGTTGTCACTAATGAAAAACTGTTTTTT.

Only one count was recorded for this clone. This sequence joins TRBV18 and TRBJ1-1; D unresolved. Trimming stripped 3 bases from V and 1 base from J, with 24 bases between. The CDR3 sequence is 19 residues long. CDR1 is KGHSH, CDR2 LQKENI, per germline. The CDR3 region has the DNA TGTGCCAGCTCACCTCTTTTCGAGGGAATAAGACGGGCGAACACTGAAGCTTTCTTT. Translating gives CASSPLFEGIRRANTEAFF.

The chain recombines TRBV25-1 with TRBJ1-1; TRBD1 might be the D (5 bases). Between the trimmed V and J ends, which lost 5 bases and 6 bases, there was a span of 25 bases. In germline, CDR1 is MGHDK, CDR2 SYGVNS. The CDR3 extends over 17 amino acids. CDR3 DNA: TGTGCCAGCAGTTTAACCTCTAACCAGGGCGGAGACGCTGAAGCTTTCTTT. Residues: CASSLTSNQGGDAEAFF.

The chain joins TRBV19 to TRBJ1-6, with TRBD1 identical over 9 bases. The germline CDR1 and CDR2 sequences are LNHDA and SQIVND (reference sequence). The CDR3 has 14 residues. The V segment lost 5 bases and the J segment 10 bases; nucleotides outside the gene matches: 6. The CDR3 nucleotides are TGTGCCAGTAGTGCCGGGACAGGGCAATCACCCCTCCACTTT. It encodes CASSAGTGQSPLHF. The whole variable domain, remainder taken from reference TRBV19 and TRBJ1-6, is DGGITQSPKYLFRKEGQNVTLSCEQNLNHDAMYWYRQDPGQGLRLIYYSQIVNDFQKGDIAEGYSVSREKKESFPLTVTSAQKNPTAFYLCASSAGTGQSPLHFGNGTRLTVT.

V gene TRBV5-1 combines with J gene TRBJ1-1; 7 bases line up with TRBD1. The CDR3 runs 13 residues. Germline values: CDR1 SGHRS, CDR2 YFSETQ. V lost 2 bases to trimming and J lost 7 bases; unmatched junction nucleotides: 5. The CDR3 nucleotides are TGCGCCAGCAGCTTAGAGGGGGCAGGTGAAGCTTTCTTT. Protein sequence: CASSLEGAGEAFF.

The chain combines TRBV7-2 with TRBJ1-1; the match to TRBD1 covers 8 bases. V shed 6 bases, J shed 1 base, and the junction held 13 bases outside the gene matches. CDR3 length equals 17 residues. Germline V lookup: CDR1 SGHTA, CDR2 FQGNSA. The CDR3 loop reads CASRPIPRTGPNTEAFF. In nucleotides, the CDR3 is TGTGCCAGCAGGCCTATACCCCGGACAGGGCCGAACACTGAAGCTTTCTTT. Filled out from reference TRBV7-2 and TRBJ1-1, the complete variable domain reads GAGVSQSPSNKVTEKGKDVELRCDPISGHTALYWYRQSLGQGLEFLIYFQGNSAPDKSGLPSDRFSAERTGGSVSTLTIQRTQQEDSAVYLCASRPIPRTGPNTEAFFGQGTRLTVV.

This clone has a single count. The chain links TRBV13 to TRBJ2-7; perhaps TRBD1 as D (6 bases). This CDR3 contains 16 residues. Germline CDR1 is PRHDT and CDR2 is FYEKMQ (reference sequence). V gave up 4 bases and J gave up 0 bases, with 16 bases separating them. CDR3 nucleotide sequence: TGTGCCAGCAGCTCCGGGACACTCGGGCCCTCCTACGAGCAGTACTTC. Translated: CASSSGTLGPSYEQYF. The full variable domain, with the rest looked up from reference TRBV13 and TRBJ2-7, is AAGVIQSPRHLIKEKRETATLKCYPIPRHDTVYWYQQGPGQDPQFLISFYEKMQSDKGSIPDRFSAQQFSDYHSELNMSSLELGDSALYFCASSSGTLGPSYEQYFGPGTRLTVT.

The J gene is TRBJ1-6, the V gene TRBV7-8; D may be TRBD1 (5 bases). CDR1 SGHVS and CDR2 FQNEAQ come from the germline V gene. V lost 7 bases and J 7 bases, leaving 11 bases between the germline ends. The CDR3 runs 13 residues. For the CDR3, the DNA is TGTGCCAGCACTCCATCAGGGAATTCACCCCTCCACTTT. Protein product: CASTPSGNSPLHF.

The chain has TRBV29-1 and TRBJ1-1; D ambiguous. The CDR3 is 12 amino acids. V was pared by 4 bases and J by 0 bases, with 6 bases between. The V gene's germline CDR1 is SQVTM and CDR2 ANQGSEA. The CDR3 sequence is CSVAGLNTEAFF. The CDR3 DNA reads as TGCAGCGTTGCCGGTTTGAACACTGAAGCTTTCTTT.

V and J are TRBV5-1 and TRBJ2-7; the D gene is possibly TRBD1 (5 bases). This CDR3 region has 15 residues. Germline lookup yields CDR1 SGHRS and CDR2 YFSETQ. Trimming pared 4 bases from V and 2 bases from J, leaving 16 bases between. CDR3 DNA sequence: TGCGCCAGCAGCGAGTTGGGTTTAGGGGCCTACGAGCAGTACTTC. Translating it yields CASSELGLGAYEQYF.